This entry lists 3 T cell receptor beta chains sequenced from one sample in a study of blood T cell repertoires in COVID-19. Some clones are missing from TCRdb's copy, which holds only in-frame ones; the method was immunoSEQ multiplex PCR. The sample consists of roughly 120,000 clones, more than 60% of them appearing once. Sequencing input: peripheral blood. All receptors derive from an older man with acute or convalescent COVID-19.

The chain carries TRBV14 and TRBJ2-2; D not resolved. This CDR3 has 15 amino acids. Trimming removed 3 bases from V and 0 bases from J, with 8 bases in between. The germline CDR1 and CDR2 sequences are SGHDN and FVKESK. For the CDR3, the DNA is TGTGCCAGCAGCCAGGTGACACCGAACACCGGGGAGCTGTTTTTT. Translated, it gives CASSQVTPNTGELFF. Complete variable domain (other parts from reference TRBV14 and TRBJ2-2): EAGVTQFPSHSVIEKGQTVTLRCDPISGHDNLYWYRRVMGKEIKFLLHFVKESKQDESGMPNNRFLAERTGGTYSTLKVQPAELEDSGVYFCASSQVTPNTGELFFGEGSRLTVL.

The chain employs TRBV5-1 and TRBJ2-3, with 12 bases that match TRBD1. CDR3 length: 20 amino acids. The germline V gene encodes CDR1 SGHRS and CDR2 YFSETQ. J lost 0 bases, V lost 0 bases, and 11 bases had no gene match. DNA of the CDR3: TGCGCCAGCAGCTTGGGATGGGGACAGGGGGCTACGACTAGCACAGATACGCAGTATTTT. This translates into CASSLGWGQGATTSTDTQYF.

CDR3 DNA: TGTGCCAGCAAGACAAGACAGGGCTACAATGAGCAGTTCTTC. Its translation: CASKTRQGYNEQFF. The rearrangement uses TRBV6-5 and TRBJ2-1; 7 bases are shared with TRBD1. Trimming at V came to 7 bases and at J to 3 bases, leaving 6 bases not matched to a gene. Germline V CDR1 and CDR2: MNHEY, SVGAGI. This CDR3 has 14 amino acids.